The rows below give T cell receptor beta chains drawn from one sample of a study of cytomegalovirus exposure and HLA in healthy donors. Sequencing used immunoSEQ multiplex PCR; TCRdb keeps in-frame clones, though not all of them. Counted here are 250,000 or so clones, 80% to 85% occurring once; the ten biggest clones make up about 7.5%. The sequenced sample was PBMCs. These TCRs come from a woman aged 55-70 years in good health and CMV-seropositive. The CDR3 runs from the conserved cysteine through the conserved F or W. A D gene is named only where the DNA matches it firmly. Not all rows give a size; the values are once, few, many and, for expanded clones, a class.

d_gene: .
v_gene: TRBV12-5
abundance: .
j_gene: TRBJ2-6
CDR3nt: TGTGCTAGTGGTTCCTTGTTTGGGGCCAACGTCCTGACTTTC
CDR3aa: CASGSLFGANVLTF

d_gene: TRBD1
v_gene: TRBV19
abundance: .
j_gene: TRBJ1-1
CDR3nt: TGTGCCAGTAACGACAGGGTAGGAACTGAAGCTTTCTTT
CDR3aa: CASNDRVGTEAFF

d_gene: TRBD1
v_gene: TRBV19
abundance: .
j_gene: TRBJ1-5
CDR3nt: TGTGCCAGTCACGGGACAGCACCCAATCAGCCCCAGCATTTT
CDR3aa: CASHGTAPNQPQHF

d_gene: .
v_gene: TRBV9
abundance: .
j_gene: TRBJ1-1
CDR3nt: TGTGCCAGCAGCCCCAGCGGGGGAGGGTTGAACACTGAAGCTTTCTTT
CDR3aa: CASSPSGGGLNTEAFF

d_gene: TRBD2
v_gene: TRBV19
abundance: .
j_gene: TRBJ2-1
CDR3nt: TGTGCCAGTAGCGGGAGGGGGAATGAGCAGTTCTTC
CDR3aa: CASSGRGNEQFF

d_gene: .
v_gene: TRBV19
abundance: .
j_gene: TRBJ2-7
CDR3nt: TGTGCCAGTAGTACAGGGGGGTACGAGCAGTACTTC
CDR3aa: CASSTGGYEQYF

d_gene: .
v_gene: TRBV5-1
abundance: .
j_gene: TRBJ2-4
CDR3nt: TGCGCCAGCAGCTTGATAGGGGGGGGAAACATTCAGTACTTC
CDR3aa: CASSLIGGGNIQYF

d_gene: TRBD1
v_gene: TRBV10-3
abundance: .
j_gene: TRBJ1-1
CDR3nt: TGTGCCATCAGTGGGACAGGGCCGAACACTGAAGCTTTCTTT
CDR3aa: CAISGTGPNTEAFF

d_gene: TRBD1
v_gene: TRBV19
abundance: .
j_gene: TRBJ2-1
CDR3nt: TGTGCCAGTAGTATGGGACAGGGATCCTACAATGAGCAGTTCTTC
CDR3aa: CASSMGQGSYNEQFF

d_gene: .
v_gene: TRBV6-5
abundance: .
j_gene: TRBJ2-2
CDR3nt: TGTGCCAGCAGTTCTCCCAGGACACGGAACACCGGGGAGCTGTTTTTT
CDR3aa: CASSSPRTRNTGELFF

d_gene: .
v_gene: TRBV2
abundance: .
j_gene: TRBJ1-2
CDR3nt: TGTGCCAGCAGCCCGGGGGGCGTACCGCCTTCTGGCTACACCTTC
CDR3aa: CASSPGGVPPSGYTF

d_gene: TRBD2
v_gene: TRBV5-1
abundance: .
j_gene: TRBJ2-5
CDR3nt: TGCGCCAGCAGCTGGGACTACCCGGAGACCCAGTACTTC
CDR3aa: CASSWDYPETQYF

d_gene: .
v_gene: TRBV6-1
abundance: .
j_gene: TRBJ2-1
CDR3nt: TGTGCCAGCAGTGAAGCGGGCTATGAGCAGTTCTTC
CDR3aa: CASSEAGYEQFF

d_gene: TRBD1
v_gene: TRBV5-1
abundance: once
j_gene: TRBJ2-5
CDR3nt: TGCGCCAGCAGGCATGGGACAGATCAAGAGACCCAGTACTTC
CDR3aa: CASRHGTDQETQYF

d_gene: .
v_gene: TRBV30
abundance: .
j_gene: TRBJ2-7
CDR3nt: TGTGCCTGGAGTAATCCCGAGCGCGAGCAGTACTTC
CDR3aa: CAWSNPEREQYF

d_gene: .
v_gene: TRBV29-1
abundance: .
j_gene: TRBJ2-7
CDR3nt: TGCAGCGTTGCCAACCCCCCTACCTACGAGCAGTACTTC
CDR3aa: CSVANPPTYEQYF

d_gene: .
v_gene: TRBV10-3
abundance: .
j_gene: TRBJ2-3
CDR3nt: TGTGCCATCAGTAGTGGGGGGGCCACAGATACGCAGTATTTT
CDR3aa: CAISSGGATDTQYF

d_gene: TRBD1
v_gene: TRBV19
abundance: .
j_gene: TRBJ2-2
CDR3nt: TGTGCCAGTAGTAGTTCTATAGGGAGACAGGGAAGCACCGGGGAGCTGTTTTTT
CDR3aa: CASSSSIGRQGSTGELFF

d_gene: TRBD1
v_gene: TRBV18
abundance: .
j_gene: TRBJ1-1
CDR3nt: TGTGCCAGCTCGCTAGGACAGGGGGCGATGAACACTGAAGCTTTCTTT
CDR3aa: CASSLGQGAMNTEAFF

d_gene: TRBD1
v_gene: TRBV12-5
abundance: .
j_gene: TRBJ1-5
CDR3nt: TGTGCTAGTGGTTTAAACGCACAGGGGGTACATCAGCCCCAGCATTTT
CDR3aa: CASGLNAQGVHQPQHF

d_gene: TRBD2
v_gene: TRBV5-1
abundance: .
j_gene: TRBJ2-1
CDR3nt: TGCGCCAGCAGCTTGGATGGACTAGCCCGTATTGAGCAGTTCTTC
CDR3aa: CASSLDGLARIEQFF

d_gene: TRBD1
v_gene: TRBV7-9
abundance: .
j_gene: TRBJ2-1
CDR3nt: TGTTCCAGCAGCTTAGAGAGACAGGGTGTCAATGAGCAGTTCTTC
CDR3aa: CSSSLERQGVNEQFF

d_gene: .
v_gene: TRBV18
abundance: .
j_gene: TRBJ2-7
CDR3nt: TGTGCCAGCTCACCGGCCGGGTCCACGTTTTACGAGCAGTACTTC
CDR3aa: CASSPAGSTFYEQYF

d_gene: TRBD2
v_gene: TRBV29-1
abundance: .
j_gene: TRBJ2-5
CDR3nt: TGCAGCGTTCGGGGGGTACTCCAAGAGACCCAGTACTTC
CDR3aa: CSVRGVLQETQYF

d_gene: .
v_gene: TRBV7-9
abundance: .
j_gene: TRBJ2-7
CDR3nt: TGTGCCAGCAAGCTTTCCGGGTCATCCTACGAGCAGTACTTC
CDR3aa: CASKLSGSSYEQYF

d_gene: TRBD1
v_gene: TRBV4-2
abundance: .
j_gene: TRBJ2-7
CDR3nt: TGTGCCAGCAGCCAGGAATCGGGACAGTTCTACGAGCAGTACTTC
CDR3aa: CASSQESGQFYEQYF

d_gene: .
v_gene: TRBV6-1
abundance: .
j_gene: TRBJ1-1
CDR3nt: TGTGCCAGCAGCGGGGGAACAGTGAACACTGAAGCTTTCTTT
CDR3aa: CASSGGTVNTEAFF

d_gene: TRBD2
v_gene: TRBV5-1
abundance: once
j_gene: TRBJ2-7
CDR3nt: TGCGCCAGCAGCCGGGGGGGAACCTACGAGCAGTACTTC
CDR3aa: CASSRGGTYEQYF

d_gene: TRBD1
v_gene: TRBV5-4
abundance: .
j_gene: TRBJ2-2
CDR3nt: TGTGCCAGCAGCTCGGGACAGGGGAACACCGGGGAGCTGTTTTTT
CDR3aa: CASSSGQGNTGELFF

d_gene: TRBD1
v_gene: TRBV9
abundance: .
j_gene: TRBJ1-2
CDR3nt: TGTGCCAGCGAAGGGACAGGGGAGGATTTCTATGGCTACACCTTC
CDR3aa: CASEGTGEDFYGYTF

d_gene: TRBD1
v_gene: TRBV7-9
abundance: .
j_gene: TRBJ2-7
CDR3nt: TGTGCCAGCAGCGGGACAGGGACGGACTACGAGCAGTACTTC
CDR3aa: CASSGTGTDYEQYF

d_gene: TRBD2
v_gene: TRBV5-1
abundance: .
j_gene: TRBJ2-5
CDR3nt: TGCGCCAGCAGCTTGGCTGGGGGGGCTAGCGGGAATCAAGAGACCCAGTACTTC
CDR3aa: CASSLAGGASGNQETQYF

d_gene: .
v_gene: TRBV6-5
abundance: .
j_gene: TRBJ1-5
CDR3nt: TGTGCCAGCAGTTTCGAGGTTGACCAGCCCCAGCATTTT
CDR3aa: CASSFEVDQPQHF

d_gene: TRBD1
v_gene: TRBV5-4
abundance: .
j_gene: TRBJ1-2
CDR3nt: TGTGCCAGCAGCTCCAGGACAGGCTATGGCTACACCTTC
CDR3aa: CASSSRTGYGYTF

d_gene: .
v_gene: TRBV6-1
abundance: .
j_gene: TRBJ1-5
CDR3nt: TGTGCCAGCAGTGTTTATTACGTAGATCAGCCCCAGCATTTT
CDR3aa: CASSVYYVDQPQHF

d_gene: TRBD1
v_gene: TRBV19
abundance: .
j_gene: TRBJ2-7
CDR3nt: TGTGCCAGTAGTCCAAGGGACAGGGGGCCCTACGAGCAGTACTTC
CDR3aa: CASSPRDRGPYEQYF

d_gene: TRBD1
v_gene: TRBV9
abundance: .
j_gene: TRBJ2-2
CDR3nt: TGTGCCAGCAGCGTAGCCCCCAGGGGGCTCTGGGGCGGGGAGCTGTTTTTT
CDR3aa: CASSVAPRGLWGGELFF

d_gene: .
v_gene: TRBV5-4
abundance: .
j_gene: TRBJ2-2
CDR3nt: TGTGCCAGCAGCATACAGGGAAGGGACACCGGGGAGCTGTTTTTT
CDR3aa: CASSIQGRDTGELFF

d_gene: .
v_gene: TRBV10-3
abundance: .
j_gene: TRBJ2-7
CDR3nt: TGTGCCATCAACCTTGACGGGGTTGACGAGCAGTACTTC
CDR3aa: CAINLDGVDEQYF

d_gene: TRBD2
v_gene: TRBV9
abundance: .
j_gene: TRBJ2-1
CDR3nt: TGTGCCAGCAGCCCAGGACTAGCGGGAGTGAGGACCTACAATGAGCAGTTCTTC
CDR3aa: CASSPGLAGVRTYNEQFF

d_gene: .
v_gene: TRBV19
abundance: .
j_gene: TRBJ1-1
CDR3nt: TGTGCCAGTAGTATGAGTCGGAGGGAAGTTTGGGCCACTGAAGCTTTCTTT
CDR3aa: CASSMSRREVWATEAFF

d_gene: .
v_gene: TRBV10-3
abundance: .
j_gene: TRBJ2-7
CDR3nt: TGTGCCATCAGTGAAGCCAGGGGAAGCAACTACGAGCAGTACTTC
CDR3aa: CAISEARGSNYEQYF

d_gene: TRBD1
v_gene: TRBV7-9
abundance: .
j_gene: TRBJ2-5
CDR3nt: TGTGCCAGCAGCCAGGGGGCCATACGCGAGACCCAGTACTTC
CDR3aa: CASSQGAIRETQYF

d_gene: TRBD2
v_gene: TRBV7-3
abundance: .
j_gene: TRBJ2-1
CDR3nt: TGTGCCAGCAGCTCACCGGGACTAGCGGGCAATGAGCAGTTCTTC
CDR3aa: CASSSPGLAGNEQFF

d_gene: TRBD2
v_gene: TRBV10-3
abundance: .
j_gene: TRBJ2-1
CDR3nt: TGTGCCATCAGTGACCCTGCTGGGGTAGCGGGAGAGGGGAATGAGCAGTTCTTC
CDR3aa: CAISDPAGVAGEGNEQFF

d_gene: TRBD1
v_gene: TRBV12-5
abundance: .
j_gene: TRBJ1-2
CDR3nt: TGTGCTAGTGGCGGGGGACAGAACTATGGCTACACCTTC
CDR3aa: CASGGGQNYGYTF